A selection of T cell receptor beta chains follows, all from one sample in a study of read filtering for tumor transcriptome and immune sequencing. Using its own MiXCR run on the reads, TCRdb lists one record per CDR3 protein. The sample carries about 130,000 distinct CDR3 sequences, 10% to 15% recorded once. What was sequenced was a population of CD138-negative cells sorted from bone marrow. These receptors came from a donor aged 40 or older with multiple myeloma. CDR3s include the opening cysteine and the closing phenylalanine or tryptophan. The D gene is left open where the match is weak. Only part of the rows carry a size: once, few, many, or a class if the clone is expanded.

j_gene: TRBJ1-1
v_gene: TRBV5-1
abundance: many
d_gene: .
CDR3aa: CASSLGGADTEAFF

j_gene: TRBJ2-1
v_gene: TRBV20-1
abundance: many
d_gene: TRBD1
CDR3aa: CSARGTGGPNEQFF

j_gene: TRBJ2-1
v_gene: TRBV19
abundance: many
d_gene: TRBD1
CDR3aa: CASSMGQGAYNEQFF

j_gene: TRBJ2-5
v_gene: TRBV18
abundance: many
d_gene: .
CDR3aa: CASSRSAETQYF

j_gene: TRBJ2-7
v_gene: TRBV6-1
abundance: many
d_gene: TRBD2
CDR3aa: CASSDSGGIFYEQYF

j_gene: TRBJ2-1
v_gene: TRBV28
abundance: few
d_gene: TRBD2
CDR3aa: CASSFPAGVFKEQFF

j_gene: TRBJ1-5
v_gene: TRBV7-9
abundance: many
d_gene: .
CDR3aa: CASSRGTSNQPQHF

j_gene: TRBJ2-1
v_gene: TRBV7-2
abundance: many
d_gene: .
CDR3aa: CASSLISGDNEQFF

j_gene: TRBJ2-2
v_gene: TRBV7-6
abundance: many
d_gene: TRBD1
CDR3aa: CASSLRTGQNTGELFF

j_gene: TRBJ2-7
v_gene: TRBV29-1
abundance: .
d_gene: TRBD1
CDR3aa: CSVAKQGYEQYF

j_gene: TRBJ1-1
v_gene: TRBV6-5
abundance: many
d_gene: .
CDR3aa: CASSYTDRGDTEAFF

j_gene: TRBJ2-2
v_gene: TRBV7-9
abundance: many
d_gene: .
CDR3aa: CATLQGTRNTGELFF

j_gene: TRBJ2-1
v_gene: TRBV27
abundance: many
d_gene: .
CDR3aa: CASSPFSGQNNEQFF

j_gene: TRBJ2-7
v_gene: TRBV28
abundance: many
d_gene: .
CDR3aa: CAIQGGATSSYEQYF

j_gene: TRBJ2-7
v_gene: TRBV27
abundance: many
d_gene: TRBD1
CDR3aa: CASSFHGTGSYEQYF

j_gene: TRBJ1-5
v_gene: TRBV6-5
abundance: many
d_gene: .
CDR3aa: CASSPGPSQPQHF

j_gene: TRBJ2-1
v_gene: TRBV20-1
abundance: many
d_gene: .
CDR3aa: CSAAASYNEQFF

j_gene: TRBJ2-2
v_gene: TRBV20-1
abundance: many
d_gene: TRBD2
CDR3aa: CSASSGGGPTGELFF

j_gene: TRBJ2-7
v_gene: TRBV19
abundance: many
d_gene: TRBD2
CDR3aa: CASKSGGSNFEQYF

j_gene: TRBJ2-2
v_gene: TRBV29-1
abundance: many
d_gene: .
CDR3aa: CSATGDTGELFF

j_gene: TRBJ2-1
v_gene: TRBV18
abundance: many
d_gene: .
CDR3aa: CASSPIPGQGYNEQFF

j_gene: TRBJ1-1
v_gene: TRBV5-6
abundance: many
d_gene: .
CDR3aa: CASRGGAGEAFF

j_gene: TRBJ2-2
v_gene: TRBV24-1
abundance: many
d_gene: .
CDR3aa: CATSDFGTAAGELFF

j_gene: TRBJ2-3
v_gene: TRBV20-1
abundance: .
d_gene: TRBD2
CDR3aa: CSARDLRRGVTDTQYF

j_gene: TRBJ1-1
v_gene: TRBV5-4
abundance: .
d_gene: .
CDR3aa: CASSTRGGAMAEAFF

j_gene: TRBJ1-1
v_gene: TRBV20-1
abundance: many
d_gene: .
CDR3aa: CSARPTDLNTEAFF

j_gene: TRBJ2-3
v_gene: TRBV7-8
abundance: few
d_gene: .
CDR3aa: CASSFGGTSDTQYF

j_gene: TRBJ1-1
v_gene: TRBV29-1
abundance: many
d_gene: .
CDR3aa: CSVVGGGNTEAFF

j_gene: TRBJ1-4
v_gene: TRBV11-2
abundance: .
d_gene: .
CDR3aa: CASSQDSITNGKLFF

j_gene: TRBJ1-5
v_gene: TRBV12-3/TRBV12-4
abundance: .
d_gene: .
CDR3aa: CASHQGSPFNQPQHF

j_gene: TRBJ2-1
v_gene: TRBV9
abundance: many
d_gene: .
CDR3aa: CASSPRGGLPRSEQFF

j_gene: TRBJ2-1
v_gene: TRBV29-1
abundance: many
d_gene: TRBD2
CDR3aa: CSVKREGLGEQFF

j_gene: TRBJ2-1
v_gene: TRBV7-2
abundance: many
d_gene: TRBD2
CDR3aa: CASSKLAGGGYNEQFF

j_gene: TRBJ1-2
v_gene: TRBV28
abundance: .
d_gene: TRBD1
CDR3aa: CATRTGGYYGYTF

j_gene: TRBJ1-5
v_gene: TRBV19
abundance: many
d_gene: TRBD1
CDR3aa: CASSRSGGRSQPQHF

j_gene: TRBJ2-1
v_gene: TRBV5-1
abundance: many
d_gene: TRBD2
CDR3aa: CASRGLAGPEQFF

j_gene: TRBJ1-1
v_gene: TRBV28
abundance: many
d_gene: .
CDR3aa: CASRDGGPSTEAFF

j_gene: TRBJ2-1
v_gene: TRBV24-1
abundance: many
d_gene: .
CDR3aa: CATSDLSGGEANEQFF

j_gene: TRBJ2-7
v_gene: TRBV7-9
abundance: many
d_gene: TRBD2
CDR3aa: CASSLREAEQYF

j_gene: TRBJ1-1
v_gene: TRBV2
abundance: many
d_gene: .
CDR3aa: CASSEEGVTTQAFF

j_gene: TRBJ2-3
v_gene: TRBV20-1
abundance: many
d_gene: .
CDR3aa: CSARPESNTDTQYF

j_gene: TRBJ2-2
v_gene: TRBV20-1
abundance: few
d_gene: TRBD1
CDR3aa: CSAPSLTGTAGELFF

j_gene: TRBJ2-1
v_gene: TRBV24-1
abundance: many
d_gene: TRBD2
CDR3aa: CATSDLLAGAGEQFF

j_gene: TRBJ2-1
v_gene: TRBV14
abundance: .
d_gene: .
CDR3aa: CASSPFEGIGDEQFF

j_gene: TRBJ2-1
v_gene: TRBV29-1
abundance: .
d_gene: TRBD2
CDR3aa: CSVVGGRAQGEQFF

j_gene: TRBJ2-5
v_gene: TRBV7-3
abundance: .
d_gene: .
CDR3aa: CASSATGAQQETQYF

j_gene: TRBJ2-1
v_gene: TRBV27
abundance: many
d_gene: TRBD1
CDR3aa: CASSLSPGRGLSNEQFF

j_gene: TRBJ2-3
v_gene: TRBV10-3
abundance: .
d_gene: .
CDR3aa: CATSEEVEGGTQYF

j_gene: TRBJ2-5
v_gene: TRBV12-3/TRBV12-4
abundance: few
d_gene: .
CDR3aa: CASSFGSQETQYF

j_gene: TRBJ2-3
v_gene: TRBV7-9
abundance: many
d_gene: .
CDR3aa: CASDGGSDTQYF

j_gene: TRBJ2-5
v_gene: TRBV5-1
abundance: many
d_gene: TRBD1
CDR3aa: CASRGTGRSQETQYF

j_gene: TRBJ2-1
v_gene: TRBV7-9
abundance: .
d_gene: TRBD1
CDR3aa: CASSLRDRGSLEQFF

j_gene: TRBJ2-7
v_gene: TRBV7-2
abundance: .
d_gene: .
CDR3aa: CASSLGLQGYEQYF